Listed below are T cell receptor beta chains from one sample, sequenced in a study of blood T cell repertoires in COVID-19. Using immunoSEQ multiplex PCR, the repertoire was profiled, and TCRdb retains in-frame clones only, with some absent. The data hold about 40,000 clones, with roughly 80% observed a single time. The sample consisted of peripheral blood. All receptors derive from a woman aged 60-70 years with acute or convalescent COVID-19. The CDR3 runs from the conserved cysteine through the conserved F or W. A D gene is named only where the DNA matches it firmly. Expanded clones get a size class; other rows say once, few or many, or leave the size out.

v_gene	d_gene	abundance	j_gene	CDR3nt	CDR3aa
TRBV7-2	.	.	TRBJ2-7	TGTGCCAGCAGCGACCGACAGGACTACGAGCAGTACTTC	CASSDRQDYEQYF
TRBV11-2	.	.	TRBJ1-4	TGTGCCAGCAGCCGCAATATCGCAGCTAATGAAAAACTGTTTTTT	CASSRNIAANEKLFF
TRBV28	TRBD1	.	TRBJ2-4	TGTGCCAGCAGTTTTACCGGGACAGGGTCCAACATTCAGTACTTC	CASSFTGTGSNIQYF
TRBV4-2	TRBD1	.	TRBJ1-4	TGTGCCAGCAGCCAGTGGGGGACAGCTCAAGGTGAAAAACTGTTTTTT	CASSQWGTAQGEKLFF
TRBV10-3	TRBD2	.	TRBJ2-7	TGTGCCATCAGTGGGCGGTCTAGCGGGAGGGGCTCCTACGAGCAGTACTTC	CAISGRSSGRGSYEQYF
TRBV9	.	once	TRBJ2-5	TGTGCCAGCAGCGCTCGCAGGGAAGCAGAGACCCAGTACTTC	CASSARREAETQYF
TRBV29-1	.	.	TRBJ2-1	TGCAGCGTTGAGAACAGGAGCTCCTACAATGAGCAGTTCTTC	CSVENRSSYNEQFF
TRBV7-9	.	.	TRBJ1-1	TGTGCCAGCAGCCCCGGCAGGACACCGAACACTGAAGCTTTCTTT	CASSPGRTPNTEAFF
TRBV7-6	.	.	TRBJ1-1	TGTGCCAGCAGCTCGGACAGCAACACTGAAGCTTTCTTT	CASSSDSNTEAFF
TRBV7-9	TRBD1	.	TRBJ1-2	TGTGCCAGCAGGGCCGGGACAGGGGTCGGCTACACCTTC	CASRAGTGVGYTF
TRBV6-2/TRBV6-3	.	.	TRBJ1-5	TGTGCCAGCAGTTACCCTCAGGGGAATCAGCCCCAGCATTTT	CASSYPQGNQPQHF
TRBV2	TRBD1	.	TRBJ1-4	TGTGCCAGCAGTCCCTCGGGACAGCGGGGGGAAAAACTGTTTTTT	CASSPSGQRGEKLFF
TRBV29-1	.	few	TRBJ2-7	TGCAGCGTGGTCGATGGCCGCTCCTACGAGCAGTACTTC	CSVVDGRSYEQYF
TRBV4-2	TRBD2	few	TRBJ2-7	TGTGCCAGCAGCCAAGGGGTTTTTAGCGGGAGGTTTGTTCCCTACGAGCAGTACTTC	CASSQGVFSGRFVPYEQYF
TRBV3-1/TRBV3-2	.	.	TRBJ1-1	TGTGCCAGCAGCCAAGCCGGAACTGGGTTCTCCCTTGGGGCAGCTTTCTTT	CASSQAGTGFSLGAAFF
TRBV18	TRBD1	few	TRBJ1-1	TGTGCCAGCTCACCACCGCAGGGGGCTCCACAACGGGACACTGAAGCTTTCTTT	CASSPPQGAPQRDTEAFF
TRBV2	TRBD1	.	TRBJ2-3	TGTGCCAGCAAAGAGGGGGCTCGCACAGATACGCAGTATTTT	CASKEGARTDTQYF
TRBV28	.	few	TRBJ1-4	TGTGCCAGCAGTTCCGGAGGAGGGATTGCAACTAATGAAAAACTGTTTTTT	CASSSGGGIATNEKLFF